What follows is one T cell receptor (beta chain) and its context. The same CDR3 arises from other DNA sequences in this sample as well. The data belong to a study of blood T cell repertoires in COVID-19. Whole-study context: Acute and convalescent COVID-19 samples came from the United States, Italy and Spain. From T cells, B-cell-depleted T cells, or PBMCs came the material, which was cDNA or gDNA.

Study processing details: The authors estimated nucleated cell counts from reference gene primer amplification. Sequencing used immunoSEQ multiplex PCR; TCRdb keeps in-frame clones, though not all of them. D and trimming were read from the DNA, whereas the V and J calls and clone size are those reported in that table. The profile covers 62,000 or so clones, with about four fifths appearing a single time and roughly 5.4% taken by the ten largest. The CDR3 has 14 residues. With 0 bases removed from V and 0 bases from J, the gap between germline ends came to 6 bases. Germline V gene data show CDR1 as SGHRS and CDR2 as YFSETQ.

The sequence derives from a human donor in a cohort sampled during active COVID-19. The V and J genes are TRBV5-1 and TRBJ2-5; D unresolved. Sequencing input: peripheral blood. CDR3 in amino acids: CASSLAGYQETQYF. The CDR3 DNA follows: TGCGCCAGCAGCTTGGCAGGCTACCAAGAGACCCAGTACTTC.